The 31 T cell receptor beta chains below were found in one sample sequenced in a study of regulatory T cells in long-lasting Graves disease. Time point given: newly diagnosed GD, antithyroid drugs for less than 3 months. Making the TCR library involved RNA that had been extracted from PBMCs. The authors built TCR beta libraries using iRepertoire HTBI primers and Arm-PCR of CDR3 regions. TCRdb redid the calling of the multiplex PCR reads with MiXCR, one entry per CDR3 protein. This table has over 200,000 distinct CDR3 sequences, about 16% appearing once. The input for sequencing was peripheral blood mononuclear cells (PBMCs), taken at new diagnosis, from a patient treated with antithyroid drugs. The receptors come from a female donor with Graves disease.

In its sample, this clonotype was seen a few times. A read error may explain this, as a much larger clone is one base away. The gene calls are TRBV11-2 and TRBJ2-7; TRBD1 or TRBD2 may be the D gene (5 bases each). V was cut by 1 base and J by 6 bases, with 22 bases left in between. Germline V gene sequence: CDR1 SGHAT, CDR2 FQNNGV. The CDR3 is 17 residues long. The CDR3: CASSLAVVRGARSEQYF. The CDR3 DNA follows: TGTGCCAGCAGCTTAGCTGTGGTCCGAGGGGCTCGGTCCGAGCAGTACTTC.

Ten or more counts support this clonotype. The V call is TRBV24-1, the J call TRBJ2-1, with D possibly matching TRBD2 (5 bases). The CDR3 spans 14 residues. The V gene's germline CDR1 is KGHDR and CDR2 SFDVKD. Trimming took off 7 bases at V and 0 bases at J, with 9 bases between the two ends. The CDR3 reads CATRAGSSYNEQFF. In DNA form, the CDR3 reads TGTGCCACCAGGGCTGGGAGCTCCTACAATGAGCAGTTCTTC.

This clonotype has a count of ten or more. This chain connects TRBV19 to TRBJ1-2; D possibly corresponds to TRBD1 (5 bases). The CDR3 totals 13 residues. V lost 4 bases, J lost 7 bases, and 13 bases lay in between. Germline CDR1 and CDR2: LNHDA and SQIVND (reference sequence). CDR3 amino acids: CASSNRTPSGYTF. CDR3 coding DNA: TGTGCCAGTAGTAACAGGACCCCAAGTGGCTACACCTTC.

CDR3 DNA: TGTGCCAGCAGCCCCGGTCGTGGAAACATTCAGTACTTC. Translated: CASSPGRGNIQYF. The rearrangement uses TRBV7-8 and TRBJ2-4; D remains unclear. The CDR3 is 13 amino acids. Looked up from germline, CDR1 is SGHVS and CDR2 is FQNEAQ. Trimming removed 5 bases at V and 6 bases at J, with 11 bases between.

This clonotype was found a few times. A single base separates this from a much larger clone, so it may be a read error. In nucleotides, the CDR3 is TGTGCCAGCAGAAGGACCGGGCAGTGCGAGCAGTACTTC. It encodes CASRRTGQCEQYF. The chain couples TRBV25-1 to TRBJ2-7; no clear D gene. Germline lookup yields CDR1 MGHDK and CDR2 SYGVNS. The CDR3 runs to 13 residues. The V and J ends lost 6 bases and 6 bases respectively, with 15 bases between them.

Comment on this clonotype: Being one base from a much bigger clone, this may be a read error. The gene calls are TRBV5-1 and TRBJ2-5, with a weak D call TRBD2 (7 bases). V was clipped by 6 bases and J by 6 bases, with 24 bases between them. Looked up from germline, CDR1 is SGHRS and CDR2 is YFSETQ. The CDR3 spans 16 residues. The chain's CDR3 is CASTPGPRGAAKTQYF. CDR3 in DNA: TGCGCCAGCACCCCTGGTCCACGGGGGGCCGCGAAGACCCAGTACTTC.

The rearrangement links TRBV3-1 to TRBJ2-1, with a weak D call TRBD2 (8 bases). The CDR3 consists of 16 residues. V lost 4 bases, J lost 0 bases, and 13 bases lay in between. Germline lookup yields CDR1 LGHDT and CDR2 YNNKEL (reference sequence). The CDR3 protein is CASSRDSGGSYNEQFF. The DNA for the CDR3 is TGTGCCAGCAGCCGGGACAGCGGGGGCTCCTACAATGAGCAGTTCTTC.

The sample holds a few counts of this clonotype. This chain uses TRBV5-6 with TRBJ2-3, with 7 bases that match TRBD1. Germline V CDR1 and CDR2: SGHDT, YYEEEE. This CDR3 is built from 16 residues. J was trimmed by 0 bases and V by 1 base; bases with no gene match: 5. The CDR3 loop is CASSLLQGVSTDTQYF. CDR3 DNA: TGTGCCAGCAGCTTGCTCCAGGGGGTGAGCACAGATACGCAGTATTTT. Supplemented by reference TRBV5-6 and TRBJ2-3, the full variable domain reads DAGVTQSPTHLIKTRGQQVTLRCSPKSGHDTVSWYQQALGQGPQFIFQYYEEEERQRGNFPDRFSGHQFPNYSSELNVNALLLGDSALYLCASSLLQGVSTDTQYFGPGTRLTVL.

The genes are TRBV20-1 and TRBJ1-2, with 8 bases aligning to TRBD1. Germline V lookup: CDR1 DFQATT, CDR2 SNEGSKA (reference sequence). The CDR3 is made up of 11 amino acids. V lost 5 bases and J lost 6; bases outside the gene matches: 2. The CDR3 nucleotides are TGCAGTGCTGACAGGGGCGATGGCTACACCTTC. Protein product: CSADRGDGYTF.

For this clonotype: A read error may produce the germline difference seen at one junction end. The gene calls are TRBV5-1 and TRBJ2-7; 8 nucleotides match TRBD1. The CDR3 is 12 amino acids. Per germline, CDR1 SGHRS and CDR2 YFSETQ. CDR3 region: CASSGPPGQENF. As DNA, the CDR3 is TGCGCCAGCAGCGGCCCGCCGGGACAGGAAAACTTC.

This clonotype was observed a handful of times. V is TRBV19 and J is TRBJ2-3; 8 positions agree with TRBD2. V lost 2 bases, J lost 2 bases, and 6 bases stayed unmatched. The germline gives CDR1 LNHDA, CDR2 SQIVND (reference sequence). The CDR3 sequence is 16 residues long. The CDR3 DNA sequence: TGTGCCAGTAGTATATTGAGCGGGGGACACACAGATACGCAGTATTTT. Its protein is CASSILSGGHTDTQYF. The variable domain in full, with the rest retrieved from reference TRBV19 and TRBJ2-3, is DGGITQSPKYLFRKEGQNVTLSCEQNLNHDAMYWYRQDPGQGLRLIYYSQIVNDFQKGDIAEGYSVSREKKESFPLTVTSAQKNPTAFYLCASSILSGGHTDTQYFGPGTRLTVL.

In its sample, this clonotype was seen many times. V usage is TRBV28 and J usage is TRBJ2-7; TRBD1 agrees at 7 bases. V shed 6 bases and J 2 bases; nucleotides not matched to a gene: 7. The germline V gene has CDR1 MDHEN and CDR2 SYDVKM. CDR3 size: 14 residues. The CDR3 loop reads CASRTTGVTYEQYF. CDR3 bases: TGTGCCAGCAGGACCACAGGGGTTACCTACGAGCAGTACTTC.

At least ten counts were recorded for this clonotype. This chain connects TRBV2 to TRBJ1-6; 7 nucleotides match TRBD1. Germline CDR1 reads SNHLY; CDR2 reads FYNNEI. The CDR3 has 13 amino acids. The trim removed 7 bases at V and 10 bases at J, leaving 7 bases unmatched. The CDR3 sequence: CASNPQGSSPLHF. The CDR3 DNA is TGTGCCAGCAACCCACAGGGGTCCTCACCCCTCCACTTT.

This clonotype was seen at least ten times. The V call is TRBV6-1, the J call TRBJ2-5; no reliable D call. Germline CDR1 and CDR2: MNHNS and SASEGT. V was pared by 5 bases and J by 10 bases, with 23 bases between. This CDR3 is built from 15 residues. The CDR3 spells CASSLGRARPDFQYF. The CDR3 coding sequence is TGTGCCAGCAGTCTTGGACGAGCCCGCCCAGATTTCCAGTACTTC.

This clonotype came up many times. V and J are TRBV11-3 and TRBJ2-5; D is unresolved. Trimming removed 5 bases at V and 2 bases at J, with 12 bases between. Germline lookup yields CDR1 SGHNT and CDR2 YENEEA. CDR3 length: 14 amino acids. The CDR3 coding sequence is TGTGCCAGCAGCCCCGAACTCTTACAAGAGACCCAGTACTTC. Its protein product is CASSPELLQETQYF. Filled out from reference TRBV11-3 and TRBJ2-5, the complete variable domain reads EAGVVQSPRYKIIEKKQPVAFWCNPISGHNTLYWYLQNLGQGPELLIRYENEEAVDDSQLPKDRFSAERLKGVDSTLKIQPAELGDSAVYLCASSPELLQETQYFGPGTRLLVL.

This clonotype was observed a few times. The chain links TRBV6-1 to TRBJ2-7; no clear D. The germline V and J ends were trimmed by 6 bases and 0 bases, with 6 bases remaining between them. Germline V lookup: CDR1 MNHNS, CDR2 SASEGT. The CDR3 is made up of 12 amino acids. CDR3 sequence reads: CASSTHSYEQYF. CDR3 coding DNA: TGTGCCAGCAGCACCCACTCCTACGAGCAGTACTTC.

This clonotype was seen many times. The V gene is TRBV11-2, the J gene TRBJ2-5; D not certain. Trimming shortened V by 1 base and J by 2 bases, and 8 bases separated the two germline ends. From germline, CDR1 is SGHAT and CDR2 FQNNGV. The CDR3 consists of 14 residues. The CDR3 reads CASSLATNQETQYF. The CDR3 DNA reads TGTGCCAGCAGCTTAGCTACCAATCAAGAGACCCAGTACTTC. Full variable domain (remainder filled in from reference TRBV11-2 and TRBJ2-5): EAGVAQSPRYKIIEKRQSVAFWCNPISGHATLYWYQQILGQGPKLLIQFQNNGVVDDSQLPKDRFSAERLKGVDSTLKIQPAKLEDSAVYLCASSLATNQETQYFGPGTRLLVL.

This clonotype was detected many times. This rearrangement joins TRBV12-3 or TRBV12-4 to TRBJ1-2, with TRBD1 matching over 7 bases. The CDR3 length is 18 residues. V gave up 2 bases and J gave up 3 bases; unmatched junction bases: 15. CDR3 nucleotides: TGTGCCAGCAGTTTAAGTGCGTCAGGGGGACCAAGGGACTATGGCTACACCTTC. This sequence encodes CASSLSASGGPRDYGYTF.

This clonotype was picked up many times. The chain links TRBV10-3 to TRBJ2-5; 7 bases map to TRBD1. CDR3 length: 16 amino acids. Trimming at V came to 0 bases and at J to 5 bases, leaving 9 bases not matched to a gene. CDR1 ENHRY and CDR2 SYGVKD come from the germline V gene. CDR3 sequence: CAISESTGQQAETQYF. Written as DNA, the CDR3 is TGTGCCATCAGTGAGTCAACGGGACAGCAGGCGGAGACCCAGTACTTC.

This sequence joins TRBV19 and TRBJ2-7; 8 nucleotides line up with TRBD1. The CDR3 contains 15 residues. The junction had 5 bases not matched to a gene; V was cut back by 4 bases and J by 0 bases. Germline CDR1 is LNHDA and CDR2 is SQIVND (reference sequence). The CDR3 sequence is CASSTRQGSSYEQYF. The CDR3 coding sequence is TGTGCCAGTAGTACCAGACAGGGGAGCTCCTACGAGCAGTACTTC.

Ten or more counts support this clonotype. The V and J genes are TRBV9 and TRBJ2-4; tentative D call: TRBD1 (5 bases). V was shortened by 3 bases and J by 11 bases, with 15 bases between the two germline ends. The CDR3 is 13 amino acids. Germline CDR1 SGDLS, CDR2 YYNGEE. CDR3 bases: TGTGCCAGCAGCGCGGCCCCCTGGACATTTCAGTACTTC. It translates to CASSAAPWTFQYF.

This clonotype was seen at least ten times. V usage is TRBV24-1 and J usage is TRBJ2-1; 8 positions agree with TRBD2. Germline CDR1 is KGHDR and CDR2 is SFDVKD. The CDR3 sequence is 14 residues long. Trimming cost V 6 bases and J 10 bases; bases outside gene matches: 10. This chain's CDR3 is CATSSGSALGEQFF. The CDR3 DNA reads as TGTGCCACCAGTAGCGGGAGTGCCCTAGGAGAGCAGTTCTTC.

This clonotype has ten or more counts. The CDR3 region is CSVDGLRLQAYNEQFF. Here the CDR3 DNA reads TGCAGCGTTGATGGTCTGAGACTGCAAGCATACAATGAGCAGTTCTTC. The chain uses TRBV29-1 and TRBJ2-1; D is ambiguous. This CDR3 comprises 16 residues. V was shortened by 3 bases and J by 4 bases, with 19 bases between the two germline ends. From germline, CDR1 is SQVTM and CDR2 ANQGSEA.

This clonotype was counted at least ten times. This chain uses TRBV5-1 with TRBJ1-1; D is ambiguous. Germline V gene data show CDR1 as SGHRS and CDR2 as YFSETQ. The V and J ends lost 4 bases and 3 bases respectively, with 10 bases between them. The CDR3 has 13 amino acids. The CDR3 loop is CASSRGRDTEAFF. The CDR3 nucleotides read TGCGCCAGCAGCCGGGGAAGGGACACTGAAGCTTTCTTT.

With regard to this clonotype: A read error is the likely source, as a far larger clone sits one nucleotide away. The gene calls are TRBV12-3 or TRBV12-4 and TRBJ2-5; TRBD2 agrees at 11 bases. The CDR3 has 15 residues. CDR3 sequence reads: CASSKTSGTTTTRYF. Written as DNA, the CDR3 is TGTGCCAGCAGTAAGACTAGCGGGACGACAACGACCCGGTACTTC.

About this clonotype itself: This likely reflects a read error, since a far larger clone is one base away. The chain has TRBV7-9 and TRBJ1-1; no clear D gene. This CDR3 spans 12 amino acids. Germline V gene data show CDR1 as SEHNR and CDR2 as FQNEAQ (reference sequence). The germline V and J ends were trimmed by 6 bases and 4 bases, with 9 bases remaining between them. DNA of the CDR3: TGTGCCAGCAGTTTGGGGTTCACTGAAGCTTTCTTT. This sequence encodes CASSLGFTEAFF.

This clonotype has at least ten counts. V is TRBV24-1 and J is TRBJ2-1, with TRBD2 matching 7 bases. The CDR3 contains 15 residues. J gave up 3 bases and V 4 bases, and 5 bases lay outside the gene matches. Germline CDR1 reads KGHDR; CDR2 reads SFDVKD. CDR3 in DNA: TGTGCCACCAGTGACCCCGGGACTAACTACAATGAGCAGTTCTTC. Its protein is CATSDPGTNYNEQFF.

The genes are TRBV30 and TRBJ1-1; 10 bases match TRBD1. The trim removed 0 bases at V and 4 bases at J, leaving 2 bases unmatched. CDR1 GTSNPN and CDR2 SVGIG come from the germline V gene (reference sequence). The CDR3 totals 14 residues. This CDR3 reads CAWSVTGGTTEAFF. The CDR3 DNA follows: TGTGCCTGGAGTGTGACAGGGGGCACCACTGAAGCTTTCTTT.

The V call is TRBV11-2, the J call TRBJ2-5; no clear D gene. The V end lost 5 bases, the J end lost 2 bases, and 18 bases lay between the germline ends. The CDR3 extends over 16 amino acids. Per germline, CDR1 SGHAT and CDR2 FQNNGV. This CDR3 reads CASSPSGHGFQETQYF. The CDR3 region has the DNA TGTGCCAGCAGCCCATCCGGGCACGGGTTTCAAGAGACCCAGTACTTC.

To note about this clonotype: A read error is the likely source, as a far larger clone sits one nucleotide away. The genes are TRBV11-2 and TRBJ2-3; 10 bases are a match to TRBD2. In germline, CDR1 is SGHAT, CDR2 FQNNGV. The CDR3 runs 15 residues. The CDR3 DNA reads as TGTGCCGGCAGCTTAGCGGGGGGTAGCGCAGATACGCAGTATTTT. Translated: CAGSLAGGSADTQYF.

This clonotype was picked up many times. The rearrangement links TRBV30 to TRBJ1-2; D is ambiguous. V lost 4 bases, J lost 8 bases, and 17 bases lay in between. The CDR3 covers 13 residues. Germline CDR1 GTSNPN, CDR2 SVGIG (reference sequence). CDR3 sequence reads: CAWTFGFYGGYTF. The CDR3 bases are TGTGCCTGGACGTTTGGGTTCTATGGGGGCTACACCTTC.